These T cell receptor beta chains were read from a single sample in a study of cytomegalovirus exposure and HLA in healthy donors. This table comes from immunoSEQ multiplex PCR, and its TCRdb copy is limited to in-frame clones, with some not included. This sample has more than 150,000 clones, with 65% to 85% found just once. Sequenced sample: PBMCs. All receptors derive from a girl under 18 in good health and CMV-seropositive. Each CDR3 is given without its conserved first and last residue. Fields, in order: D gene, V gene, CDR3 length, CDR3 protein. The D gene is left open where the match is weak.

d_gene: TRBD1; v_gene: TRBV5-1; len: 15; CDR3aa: ASSVGQGPYLNTEAF
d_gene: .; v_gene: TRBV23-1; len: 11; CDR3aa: ASSRQGGQPQH
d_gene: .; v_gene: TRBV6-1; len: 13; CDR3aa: ASSADRTSNRPQH
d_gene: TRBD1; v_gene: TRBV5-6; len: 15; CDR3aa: ASSSTGGQGVAGELF
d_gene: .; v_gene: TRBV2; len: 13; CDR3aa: ASRVSGFRGEKLF
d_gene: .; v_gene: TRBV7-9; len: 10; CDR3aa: ASSLKGDGYT
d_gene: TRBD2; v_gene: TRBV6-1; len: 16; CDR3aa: ASSEGLEWEGWTDTQY
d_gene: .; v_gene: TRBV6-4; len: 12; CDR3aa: ASSEHGGGYEQY
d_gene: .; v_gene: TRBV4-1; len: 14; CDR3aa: ASSQVSPPGNYEQY
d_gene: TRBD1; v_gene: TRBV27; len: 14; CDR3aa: ASSLGTDYSNQPQH